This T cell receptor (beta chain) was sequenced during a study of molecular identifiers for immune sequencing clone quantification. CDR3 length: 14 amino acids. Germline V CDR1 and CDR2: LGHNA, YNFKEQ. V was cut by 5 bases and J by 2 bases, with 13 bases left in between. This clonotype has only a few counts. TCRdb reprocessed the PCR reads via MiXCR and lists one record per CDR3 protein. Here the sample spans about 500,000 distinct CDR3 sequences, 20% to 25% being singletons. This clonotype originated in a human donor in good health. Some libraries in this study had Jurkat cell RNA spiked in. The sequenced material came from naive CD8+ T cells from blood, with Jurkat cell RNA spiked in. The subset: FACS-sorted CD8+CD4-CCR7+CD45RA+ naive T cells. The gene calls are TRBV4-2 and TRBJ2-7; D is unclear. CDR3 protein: CASSGIGRAYEQYF. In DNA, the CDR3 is TGTGCCAGCAGCGGGATCGGACGGGCCTACGAGCAGTACTTC.